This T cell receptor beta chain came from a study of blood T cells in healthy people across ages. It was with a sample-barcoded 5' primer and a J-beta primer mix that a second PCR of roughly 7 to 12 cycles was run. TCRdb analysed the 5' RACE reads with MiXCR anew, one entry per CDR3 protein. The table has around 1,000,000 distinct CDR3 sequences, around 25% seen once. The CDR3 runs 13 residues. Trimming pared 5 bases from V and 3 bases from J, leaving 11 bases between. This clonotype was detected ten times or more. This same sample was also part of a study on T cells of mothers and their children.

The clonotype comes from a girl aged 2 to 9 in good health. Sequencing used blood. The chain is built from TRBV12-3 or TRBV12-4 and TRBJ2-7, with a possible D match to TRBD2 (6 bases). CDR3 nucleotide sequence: TGTGCCAGCAGTCCTGGACTAAACTACGAGCAGTACTTC. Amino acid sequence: CASSPGLNYEQYF.